The 7 T cell receptor beta chains below come from one sample, sequenced in a study of control samples from healthy donors and cancer patients. The repertoire was sequenced with immunoSEQ multiplex PCR; TCRdb's copy has only in-frame clones and lacks some. The sample lists over 100,000 clones; around 90% were seen once. Sequenced input: blood. The receptors originated from a man in his forties in good health.

V and J are TRBV4-2 and TRBJ1-1, with D hard to call. The CDR3 contains 15 residues. CDR1 is LGHNA, CDR2 YNFKEQ, per germline. The V end lost 1 base, the J end lost 0 bases, and 9 bases lay between the germline ends. For the CDR3, the DNA is TGTGCCAGCAGCCAAGTGACTCAACTGAACACTGAAGCTTTCTTT. This translates into CASSQVTQLNTEAFF.

The V and J genes are TRBV6-1 and TRBJ2-5, with 9 positions matching TRBD1. CDR1 is MNHNS, CDR2 SASEGT, per germline. There are 15 residues in the CDR3. The V segment lost 2 bases and the J segment 4 bases; nucleotides outside the gene matches: 5. CDR3 loop: CASSEPTGGAETQYF. CDR3 nucleotides: TGTGCCAGCAGTGAACCCACAGGGGGCGCAGAGACCCAGTACTTC.

The J gene is TRBJ1-6, the V gene TRBV7-9; D is unclear. Per germline, CDR1 SEHNR and CDR2 FQNEAQ (reference sequence). Deletions cut 4 bases from V and 7 bases from J, with 17 bases between. The CDR3 spans 16 residues. The CDR3 protein is CASSSTSGSGNSPLHF. DNA of the CDR3: TGTGCCAGCAGCTCCACCTCGGGCTCGGGCAATTCACCCCTCCACTTT.

Ten or more counts support this clone. The chain recombines TRBV2 with TRBJ2-3; D unresolved. Trimming took 6 bases from V and 6 from J, leaving 10 bases between them. Germline values: CDR1 SNHLY, CDR2 FYNNEI. The CDR3 contains 12 residues. In DNA, the CDR3 is TGTGCCAGCAGCTTTATAGGGGATACGCAGTATTTT. This codes for CASSFIGDTQYF.

In this sample, this clone turned up once. The chain combines TRBV18 with TRBJ2-7, with D hard to call. In germline, CDR1 is KGHSH, CDR2 LQKENI. The CDR3 sequence is 15 residues long. The V and J ends lost 2 bases and 0 bases respectively, with 11 bases between them. CDR3 nucleotides: TGTGCCAGCTCACCAGAGCTCAGCACCTCCTACGAGCAGTACTTC. Its protein product is CASSPELSTSYEQYF.

The CDR3 nucleotides read TGTGCCAGCAGCTTATGGAGTGGGACAGATAACGAGCAGTACTTC. This codes for CASSLWSGTDNEQYF. V gene TRBV5-4 combines with J gene TRBJ2-7, with 7 bases that match TRBD1. Germline assignment: CDR1 SGHNT and CDR2 YYREEE (reference sequence). The CDR3 is 15 amino acids. After removal of 2 bases from V and 5 bases from J, the junction contained 10 bases not matched to a gene. The variable domain in full, completed from reference TRBV5-4 and TRBJ2-7, reads ETGVTQSPTHLIKTRGQQVTLRCSSQSGHNTVSWYQQALGQGPQFIFQYYREEENGRGNFPPRFSGLQFPNYSSELNVNALELDDSALYLCASSLWSGTDNEQYFGPGTRLTVT.

The DNA for the CDR3 is TGTGCCAGCAGCAGGACAGAAACTTCCTCTCGGAACGAGCAGTACTTC. Its translation: CASSRTETSSRNEQYF. The V and J genes are TRBV7-9 and TRBJ2-7, with a tentative D call TRBD1 (6 bases). Germline V gene lookup returns CDR1 SEHNR and CDR2 FQNEAQ (reference sequence). The CDR3 spans 16 residues. The V and J ends lost 5 bases and 5 bases respectively, with 22 bases between them.